This is a list of T cell receptor beta chains from one sample in a study of neurological immune-mediated disorders. TCRdb reprocessed the 5' RACE reads with MiXCR, giving one entry per CDR3 protein. This sample has some 57,000 distinct CDR3 sequences, with 4% to 5.5% found just once. Sequenced input: PBMCs. Receptors originate from a woman aged 45 to 65 with multiple sclerosis. Each CDR3 is given with its conserved first and last residue. D genes are given only for firm matches. Clone size appears in some rows only: once, few, many, or a class for an expanded clone.

V: TRBV20-1; D: TRBD1; J: TRBJ2-3; length: 16; size: many; CDR3: CSVLRPGTGSTDTQYF; DNA: TGCAGTGTCTTGAGACCTGGGACAGGGAGCACAGATACGCAGTATTTT
V: TRBV29-1; D: TRBD2; J: TRBJ2-1; length: 18; size: many; CDR3: CSLKTTSGGLVSYNEQFF; DNA: TGCAGCCTCAAGACGACTAGCGGGGGGCTCGTCTCCTACAATGAGCAGTTCTTC
V: TRBV4-3; D: NA; J: TRBJ2-5; length: 13; size: NA; CDR3: CASSQDQGLTQYF; DNA: TGCGCCAGCAGCCAAGATCAAGGGTTAACCCAGTACTTC
V: TRBV6-2/TRBV6-3; D: TRBD2; J: TRBJ2-5; length: 16; size: many; CDR3: CASSPRTSPGRGTQYF; DNA: TGTGCCAGCAGCCCGCGGACAAGCCCGGGGAGGGGGACCCAGTACTTC
V: TRBV20-1; D: TRBD1; J: TRBJ2-2; length: 17; size: few; CDR3: CSARDVTGGAGTGELFF; DNA: TGCAGTGCTAGAGATGTGACAGGGGGCGCGGGCACCGGGGAGCTGTTTTTT
V: TRBV20-1; D: TRBD2; J: TRBJ2-3; length: 14; size: many; CDR3: CSASLGPGGGAQYF; DNA: TGCAGTGCATCTTTGGGACCGGGGGGAGGGGCGCAGTATTTT
V: TRBV7-2; D: NA; J: TRBJ2-5; length: 14; size: NA; CDR3: CASSLVVGGETQYF; DNA: TGTGCCAGCAGCTTAGTAGTGGGCGGAGAGACCCAGTACTTC
V: TRBV6-6; D: NA; J: TRBJ1-6; length: 16; size: many; CDR3: CASSSIDRQRNSPLHF; DNA: TGTGCCAGCAGCTCCATTGACAGGCAGAGGAATTCACCCCTCCACTTT
V: TRBV20-1; D: NA; J: TRBJ2-7; length: 14; size: many; CDR3: CSVKGSGDRYEQYF; DNA: TGCAGTGTCAAGGGGTCGGGGGACCGATACGAGCAGTACTTC
V: TRBV14; D: NA; J: TRBJ2-2; length: 15; size: many; CDR3: CASRMTASAVRELFF; DNA: TGTGCCAGCAGAATGACAGCGTCGGCCGTAAGGGAGCTGTTTTTT
V: TRBV4-3; D: NA; J: TRBJ2-6; length: 17; size: many; CDR3: CASSQDAEPSGANVLTF; DNA: TGCGCCAGCAGCCAAGATGCGGAACCCTCTGGGGCCAACGTCCTGACTTTC
V: TRBV7-2; D: NA; J: TRBJ1-5; length: 13; size: many; CDR3: CASSLASSQPQHF; DNA: TGTGCCAGCAGCTTAGCTAGCAGCCAGCCCCAGCATTTT
V: TRBV28; D: TRBD2; J: TRBJ2-1; length: 16; size: few; CDR3: CASSSLAGVSYNEQFF; DNA: TGTGCCAGCAGTTCCTTAGCGGGGGTGTCCTACAATGAGCAGTTCTTC
V: TRBV7-8; D: NA; J: TRBJ2-3; length: 14; size: many; CDR3: CASSFGISTDTQYF; DNA: TGTGCCAGCAGCTTTGGTATTAGCACAGATACGCAGTATTTT
V: TRBV5-1; D: NA; J: TRBJ2-2; length: 13; size: many; CDR3: CASSYRAGGELFF; DNA: TGCGCCAGCAGCTACAGGGCTGGCGGGGAGCTGTTTTTT
V: TRBV20-1; D: NA; J: TRBJ1-5; length: 13; size: few; CDR3: CSAREGLNQPQNF; DNA: TGCAGTGCTAGAGAGGGTTTGAATCAGCCCCAGAATTTT
V: TRBV29-1; D: TRBD2; J: TRBJ2-5; length: 13; size: many; CDR3: CSAVLAGRETQYF; DNA: TGCAGCGCCGTACTAGCGGGGAGAGAGACCCAGTACTTC
V: TRBV5-1; D: NA; J: TRBJ1-1; length: 14; size: many; CDR3: CASSLGRGGGEAFF; DNA: TGCGCCAGCAGCTTGGGGAGGGGAGGAGGTGAAGCTTTCTTT
V: TRBV6-6; D: NA; J: TRBJ1-1; length: 14; size: many; CDR3: CASRGAASNTEAFF; DNA: TGTGCCAGCAGGGGTGCGGCTTCGAACACTGAAGCTTTCTTT
V: TRBV7-9; D: NA; J: TRBJ1-2; length: 15; size: many; CDR3: CASSLEDGGSYGYTF; DNA: TGTGCCAGCAGCTTAGAGGACGGCGGATCCTATGGCTACACCTTC
V: TRBV20-1; D: NA; J: TRBJ1-3; length: 12; size: many; CDR3: CSARHSGNTIYF; DNA: TGCAGTGCCCGGCACTCTGGAAACACCATATATTTT
V: TRBV4-1; D: NA; J: TRBJ2-1; length: 13; size: NA; CDR3: CASSHGLHNEQFF; DNA: TGCGCCAGCAGCCACGGGCTCCACAATGAGCAGTTCTTC
V: TRBV5-1; D: TRBD1; J: TRBJ2-2; length: 17; size: NA; CDR3: CASSLGQGAFDTGELFF; DNA: TGCGCCAGCAGCTTGGGGCAGGGGGCGTTCGACACCGGGGAGCTGTTTTTT
V: TRBV29-1; D: NA; J: TRBJ2-5; length: 12; size: many; CDR3: CSLGGHQETQYF; DNA: TGCAGCCTAGGGGGGCACCAAGAGACCCAGTACTTC
V: TRBV12-3/TRBV12-4; D: TRBD1; J: TRBJ1-2; length: 15; size: many; CDR3: CASSFGDRGDYGYTF; DNA: TGTGCCAGCAGTTTTGGTGACAGGGGCGACTATGGCTACACCTTC
V: TRBV5-1; D: TRBD1; J: TRBJ2-2; length: 17; size: many; CDR3: CASSLVVTGGDTGELFF; DNA: TGCGCCAGCAGCTTGGTGGTGACAGGGGGGGACACCGGGGAGCTGTTTTTT
V: TRBV5-1; D: NA; J: TRBJ1-1; length: 13; size: many; CDR3: CASSPEPNTEAFF; DNA: TGCGCCAGCAGCCCAGAACCGAACACTGAAGCTTTCTTT
V: TRBV20-1; D: TRBD2; J: TRBJ2-3; length: 14; size: NA; CDR3: CSARDSGGTDTQYF; DNA: TGCAGTGCTAGAGATAGCGGGGGCACAGATACGCAGTATTTT
V: TRBV20-1; D: NA; J: TRBJ1-2; length: 11; size: NA; CDR3: CSASDFYGYTF; DNA: TGCAGTGCTTCAGACTTCTATGGCTACACCTTC
V: TRBV5-6; D: NA; J: TRBJ2-2; length: 12; size: many; CDR3: CASSFLAGELFF; DNA: TGTGCCAGCAGCTTCTTGGCCGGGGAGCTGTTTTTT
V: TRBV5-1; D: NA; J: TRBJ1-5; length: 17; size: many; CDR3: CASSPGTIFPSNQPQHF; DNA: TGCGCCAGCAGCCCCGGGACAATATTCCCTAGCAATCAGCCCCAGCATTTT
V: TRBV5-8; D: TRBD2; J: TRBJ2-5; length: 15; size: many; CDR3: CASSRDWTGGETQYF; DNA: TGTGCCAGCAGTCGCGATTGGACGGGGGGAGAGACCCAGTACTTC
V: TRBV6-5; D: NA; J: TRBJ2-7; length: 13; size: many; CDR3: CASRWGPDYEQYF; DNA: TGTGCCAGCAGATGGGGACCGGACTACGAGCAGTACTTC
V: TRBV5-5; D: NA; J: TRBJ1-3; length: 13; size: NA; CDR3: CASSLTSGNTIYF; DNA: TGTGCCAGCAGCTTGACCAGTGGAAACACCATATATTTT
V: TRBV4-3; D: NA; J: TRBJ1-1; length: 16; size: NA; CDR3: CASSQGERNRDTEAFF; DNA: TGCGCCAGCAGCCAAGGCGAACGGAACAGGGACACTGAAGCTTTCTTT
V: TRBV7-2; D: NA; J: TRBJ1-2; length: 16; size: many; CDR3: CASSLGSGPLSYGYTF; DNA: TGTGCCAGCAGCTTAGGTTCGGGGCCGCTTTCCTATGGCTACACCTTC
V: TRBV5-1; D: NA; J: TRBJ2-2; length: 16; size: many; CDR3: CASSPQVGSNTGELFF; DNA: TGCGCCAGCAGCCCTCAGGTGGGATCTAACACCGGGGAGCTGTTTTTT
V: TRBV6-5; D: NA; J: TRBJ2-3; length: 16; size: many; CDR3: CASSYDPRGGTDTQYF; DNA: TGTGCCAGCAGTTACGATCCCAGGGGCGGCACAGATACGCAGTATTTT
V: TRBV10-3; D: TRBD1; J: TRBJ1-5; length: 14; size: many; CDR3: CAISAGQDNQPQHF; DNA: TGTGCCATCAGTGCGGGACAGGATAATCAGCCCCAGCATTTT
V: TRBV20-1; D: NA; J: TRBJ2-2; length: 15; size: many; CDR3: CSARVAVASTGELFF; DNA: TGCAGTGCTAGAGTCGCTGTCGCGTCCACCGGGGAGCTGTTTTTT
V: TRBV12-3/TRBV12-4; D: TRBD1; J: TRBJ1-4; length: 12; size: many; CDR3: CASSRQGSRTFF; DNA: TGTGCCAGCAGCCGACAGGGAAGTCGTACGTTTTTT
V: TRBV10-2; D: NA; J: TRBJ2-2; length: 15; size: many; CDR3: CASRWAGPNTGELFF; DNA: TGCGCCAGCCGCTGGGCGGGGCCGAACACCGGGGAGCTGTTTTTT